The clone carrying this TCR beta chain was seen only a few times. Its antigen is currently unknown. The sample comes from a study of T-cell reconstitution after alpha-beta-depleted transplantation in children. The CDR3 runs 14 residues. The germline V and J ends were trimmed by 7 bases and 1 base, with 13 bases remaining between them. Points from the study as a whole: Elevated TCRbeta diversity at day 60 was traced, in some patients, to surviving recipient T cells and thymic progenitors. Counts and diversity of T cells one year after transplant came mostly from newly produced T cells. Expanded clones from the graft, numbering several hundred, reportedly supplied alpha-beta T cells about two months after transplant.

TCRbeta library construction was performed incorporating unique molecular identifiers. Using its own MiXCR run on the PCR reads, TCRdb lists one record per CDR3 protein. The repertoire has some 300,000 distinct CDR3 sequences, around 9.1% of them found once; the top ten carry just under 7.5%. The origin of this receptor is a boy younger than two with acute myeloid leukemia, due to receive a stem cell transplant. This chain links TRBV12-3 or TRBV12-4 with TRBJ1-1; D unclear. Sequences were derived from PBMCs, sampled before TCRalphabeta/CD19-depleted stem cell transplant. The CDR3, as DNA: TGTGCCAGCACCCTTCCGAGTGAGAACACTGAAGCTTTCTTT. Encoded protein: CASTLPSENTEAFF.